This T cell receptor beta chain was identified in a study of cytomegalovirus exposure and HLA in healthy donors. CDR1 is SEHNR, CDR2 FQNEAQ, per germline (reference sequence). Trimming took 5 bases from V and 5 from J, leaving 15 bases between them. The length of the CDR3 is 15 residues. Primers: 60 Vbeta forward and 13 Jbeta reverse. Repertoires were generated with immunoSEQ multiplex PCR, while TCRdb's copy carries only in-frame clones and drops some. The sample holds around 140,000 clones, around nine tenths seen once. Sequencing was carried out using PBMCs. The genes are TRBV7-9 and TRBJ1-4; D may be TRBD1 (6 bases). This sequence originates from a woman in her twenties or thirties in good health and CMV-seronegative. This chain's CDR3 is CASSRTRGRNEKLFF. CDR3 nucleotide sequence: TGTGCCAGCAGCCGCACCAGGGGTCGGAATGAAAAACTGTTTTTT.